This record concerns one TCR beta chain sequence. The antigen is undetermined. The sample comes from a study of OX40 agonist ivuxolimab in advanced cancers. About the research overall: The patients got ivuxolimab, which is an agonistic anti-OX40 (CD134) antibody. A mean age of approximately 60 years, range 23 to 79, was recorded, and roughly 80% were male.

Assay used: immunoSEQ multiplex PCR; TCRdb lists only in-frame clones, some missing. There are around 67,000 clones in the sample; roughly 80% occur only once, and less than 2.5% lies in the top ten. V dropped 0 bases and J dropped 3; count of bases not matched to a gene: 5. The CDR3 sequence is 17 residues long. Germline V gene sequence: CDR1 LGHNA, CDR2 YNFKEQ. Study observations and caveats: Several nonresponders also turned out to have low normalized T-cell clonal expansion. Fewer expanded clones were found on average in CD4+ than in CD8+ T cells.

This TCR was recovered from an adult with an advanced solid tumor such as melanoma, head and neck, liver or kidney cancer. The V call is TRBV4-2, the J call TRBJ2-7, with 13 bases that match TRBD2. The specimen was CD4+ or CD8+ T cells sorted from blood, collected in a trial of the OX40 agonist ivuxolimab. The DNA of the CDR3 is TGTGCCAGCAGCCAAGAGGGGAGGACTAGCGGGGGCTACGAGCAGTACTTC. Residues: CASSQEGRTSGGYEQYF.